These 27 T cell receptor beta chains share one sample of origin, sequenced in a study of shared clonotypes between healthy human individuals (dated by TCRdb to the early 2020s). Library generation was performed with the immunoSEQ multiplex PCR assay. The immuneACCESS repertoire file appears here via TCRdb, limited to in-frame rearrangements. These files lack a portion of the clones; in checked studies, under half of the deficit traces to unresolved V genes, and the cause of the others is not known. Counted in this sample were about 2.4 million clones; approximately 93% of them appeared once. In total, the top ten clones hold about 0.39% of the sample. Source material: naive CD4+ T cells from PBMCs. What this sample's cell subset or site label stands for: CD45RA+ positively selected. The origin of the receptors is a man aged 18 to 29 in good health. Some clones in this sample may be carry-over from other donors' samples.

The chain joins TRBV28 to TRBJ2-1; 10 positions match TRBD2. The CDR3 is made up of 14 amino acids. The germline CDR1 and CDR2 sequences are MDHEN and SYDVKM. With 7 bases clipped from V and 8 bases from J, the junction kept 8 bases outside the gene matches. The CDR3: CASTGTSAGDEQFF. CDR3 DNA sequence: TGTGCCAGCACCGGGACTAGCGCGGGGGATGAGCAGTTCTTC.

This clone was counted once. The chain links TRBV18 to TRBJ2-5, with 14 bases identical to TRBD2. V lost 3 bases to trimming and J lost 5 bases; unmatched junction nucleotides: 8. The CDR3 is made up of 17 amino acids. Germline V gene data show CDR1 as KGHSH and CDR2 as LQKENI. The CDR3 here is CASSPRLAGGPEETQYF. CDR3 DNA sequence: TGTGCCAGCTCACCCCGACTAGCGGGAGGGCCAGAGGAGACCCAGTACTTC.

This chain links TRBV5-1 with TRBJ1-5, with D unclear. The V gene's germline CDR1 is SGHRS and CDR2 YFSETQ. The CDR3 length is 15 residues. Between the trimmed V and J ends, which lost 2 bases and 0 bases, there was a span of 9 bases. The CDR3 region is CASSFDGVSNQPQHF. CDR3 bases: TGCGCCAGCAGCTTCGACGGGGTTAGCAATCAGCCCCAGCATTTT.

This chain joins TRBV5-1 and TRBJ2-1; 8 bases are a match to TRBD2. The V segment lost 3 bases and the J segment 1 base; nucleotides outside the gene matches: 3. Germline V gene lookup returns CDR1 SGHRS and CDR2 YFSETQ. This CDR3 is 15 amino acids long. The CDR3 reads CASSSLAASYNEQFF. The CDR3 DNA is TGCGCCAGCAGCTCACTAGCGGCATCCTACAATGAGCAGTTCTTC.

V is TRBV6-6 and J is TRBJ1-5, with D hard to call. The CDR3 is 15 residues long. In germline, CDR1 is MNHNY, CDR2 SVGAGI (reference sequence). V lost 6 bases and J 5 bases, leaving 17 bases between the germline ends. The CDR3 DNA is TGTGCCAGCAGCCGGAGCCACCCAGAAGATCAGCCCCAGCATTTT. Its translation: CASSRSHPEDQPQHF.

The chain uses TRBV5-4 and TRBJ1-1, with 10 bases aligning to TRBD1. This CDR3 has 17 residues. J gave up 4 bases and V 4 bases, and 13 bases lay outside the gene matches. In germline, CDR1 is SGHNT, CDR2 YYREEE (reference sequence). This chain's CDR3 is CASSGNPGQGLSTEAFF. Written as DNA, the CDR3 is TGTGCCAGCAGCGGGAATCCGGGACAGGGGCTCAGCACTGAAGCTTTCTTT. The full variable domain, its missing parts supplied by reference TRBV5-4 and TRBJ1-1, is ETGVTQSPTHLIKTRGQQVTLRCSSQSGHNTVSWYQQALGQGPQFIFQYYREEENGRGNFPPRFSGLQFPNYSSELNVNALELDDSALYLCASSGNPGQGLSTEAFFGQGTRLTVV.

The chain combines TRBV7-3 with TRBJ1-1, with a tentative D call TRBD1 (5 bases). The CDR3 contains 14 residues. Germline-derived CDR1 and CDR2 are SGHTA and FQGTGA. V was clipped by 3 bases and J by 0 bases, with 8 bases between them. The CDR3 region is CASSLGTMNTEAFF. The CDR3 region has the DNA TGTGCCAGCAGCTTGGGGACTATGAACACTGAAGCTTTCTTT.

The chain has TRBV5-1 and TRBJ2-5; 14 positions agree with TRBD2. This CDR3 spans 18 amino acids. From germline, CDR1 is SGHRS and CDR2 YFSETQ. V shed 0 bases and J 5 bases; nucleotides not matched to a gene: 9. The CDR3 loop is CASSLVPGLAGVGETQYF. The DNA of the CDR3 is TGCGCCAGCAGCTTGGTGCCGGGACTAGCGGGAGTGGGGGAGACCCAGTACTTC.

The J gene is TRBJ1-1, the V gene TRBV28; D is unclear. CDR1 MDHEN and CDR2 SYDVKM come from the germline V gene. The V gene lost 4 bases and the J gene lost 0 bases, with 9 bases spanning the gap. The CDR3 extends over 14 amino acids. The CDR3 region is CASSSRQLNTEAFF. CDR3 coding DNA: TGTGCCAGCAGTTCCCGCCAACTGAACACTGAAGCTTTCTTT.

The J gene is TRBJ1-1, the V gene TRBV14, with 8 bases lining up with TRBD1. There are 15 residues in the CDR3. The germline V gene encodes CDR1 SGHDN and CDR2 FVKESK. The trim removed 1 base at V and 3 bases at J, leaving 4 bases unmatched. The CDR3 DNA follows: TGTGCCAGCAGCCAAGTTTTGACAGGGGACACTGAAGCTTTCTTT. It specifies CASSQVLTGDTEAFF.

The J gene is TRBJ2-2, the V gene TRBV15; a possible D gene is TRBD2 (5 bases). This CDR3 region has 14 residues. The V end was cut by 1 base, the J end by 7 bases, with 10 bases between. Per the germline V gene, CDR1 is LNHNV and CDR2 is YYDKDF (reference sequence). CDR3 residues: CATSRAGEIGELFF. CDR3 coding DNA: TGTGCCACCAGCAGAGCCGGGGAAATCGGGGAGCTGTTTTTT.

The chain employs TRBV19 and TRBJ2-1; 12 nucleotides match TRBD2. The CDR3 covers 14 residues. Unmatched junction bases numbered 3, after V lost 5 bases and J lost 7 bases. Germline CDR1 reads LNHDA; CDR2 reads SQIVND (reference sequence). For the CDR3, the DNA is TGTGCCAGTAGTGCAGGGACTAGCGGGAATGAGCAGTTCTTC. It encodes CASSAGTSGNEQFF.

The genes are TRBV19 and TRBJ2-1; tentative D call: TRBD2 (7 bases). Between the trimmed V and J ends, which lost 2 bases and 4 bases, there was a span of 30 bases. Germline CDR1 LNHDA, CDR2 SQIVND (reference sequence). The CDR3 spans 21 residues. CDR3 sequence (DNA): TGTGCCAGTAGTATACTTGCTTTGGTTTATTCGCGGGGGCAATTTTACAATGAGCAGTTCTTC. This gives the protein CASSILALVYSRGQFYNEQFF.

With regard to this clone: The same CDR3 arises from other DNA sequences in this sample as well. The CDR3 DNA reads as TGTGCCAGCAGCTTATCCGGAAACACCATATATTTT. Translation gives CASSLSGNTIYF. The chain combines TRBV7-9 with TRBJ1-3, with D hard to call. Germline CDR1 and CDR2: SEHNR and FQNEAQ (reference sequence). The germline V and J ends were trimmed by 2 bases and 4 bases, with 3 bases remaining between them. The CDR3 is 12 residues long.

The rearrangement joins TRBV7-8 to TRBJ1-1, with a possible D match to TRBD1 (6 bases). This CDR3 region has 15 residues. CDR1 SGHVS and CDR2 FQNEAQ come from the germline V gene. V dropped 5 bases and J dropped 3 bases, with 16 bases sitting between them. CDR3 residues: CASSPQSRGYTEAFF. CDR3 in DNA: TGTGCCAGCAGCCCTCAGAGCAGGGGCTACACTGAAGCTTTCTTT.

The chain recombines TRBV9 with TRBJ2-7; no clear D gene. The CDR3 is 11 amino acids. Looked up from germline, CDR1 is SGDLS and CDR2 is YYNGEE. V gave up 1 base and J gave up 6 bases, with 5 bases separating them. In DNA, the CDR3 is TGTGCCAGCAGCGTAAGCTCCGAGCAGTACTTC. Protein product: CASSVSSEQYF.

This chain uses TRBV11-2 with TRBJ2-2, with 8 bases fitting TRBD1. J was trimmed by 5 bases and V by 5 bases; bases with no gene match: 7. The CDR3 covers 15 residues. Germline lookup yields CDR1 SGHAT and CDR2 FQNNGV. This CDR3 reads CASSNRTGTTGELFF. In DNA form, the CDR3 reads TGTGCCAGCAGCAACAGGACAGGGACGACCGGGGAGCTGTTTTTT.

Turning to this clone: The sample contains more than one DNA sequence encoding this CDR3. The V and J genes are TRBV11-3 and TRBJ2-5; D is uncertain. The ends were cut back, 4 bases at V and 1 base at J, with 4 bases in the middle. Germline V gene data show CDR1 as SGHNT and CDR2 as YENEEA. This CDR3 is built from 12 residues. In DNA form, the CDR3 reads TGTGCCAGCAGCTCGGGCCAAGAGACCCAGTACTTC. It specifies CASSSGQETQYF.

V usage is TRBV27 and J usage is TRBJ1-1; 7 nucleotides line up with TRBD1. There are 16 residues in the CDR3. V lost 8 bases and J lost 1; bases outside the gene matches: 13. Germline assignment: CDR1 MNHEY and CDR2 SMNVEV (reference sequence). In nucleotides, the CDR3 is TGTGCCAGCGGGCCCGAGCCGGACAGGAGGAACACTGAAGCTTTCTTT. Residues: CASGPEPDRRNTEAFF.

This clone was counted only a few times. The J gene is TRBJ1-1, the V gene TRBV29-1; perhaps TRBD1 as D (5 bases). The length of the CDR3 is 11 residues. Per the germline V gene, CDR1 is SQVTM and CDR2 is ANQGSEA. The V gene lost 7 bases and the J gene lost 1 base, with 7 bases spanning the gap. The CDR3 DNA reads TGCAGCGGGGACGGGAACACTGAAGCTTTCTTT. Translation: CSGDGNTEAFF. The whole variable domain, filled in from reference TRBV29-1 and TRBJ1-1, reads SAVISQKPSRDICQRGTSLTIQCQVDSQVTMMFWYRQQPGQSLTLIATANQGSEATYESGFVIDKFPISRPNLTFSTLTVSNMSPEDSSIYLCSGDGNTEAFFGQGTRLTVV.

The chain joins TRBV5-8 to TRBJ2-7; no firm D call. Trimming took 0 bases from V and 6 from J, leaving 16 bases between them. Germline CDR1 SGHTS, CDR2 YDEGEE. CDR3 length: 15 residues. The CDR3 nucleotides are TGTGCCAGCAGCTTGGTCCACCGGCCATTCTCCGAGCAGTACTTC. As protein: CASSLVHRPFSEQYF.

V is TRBV7-9 and J is TRBJ2-1; D gene unclear. There are 15 residues in the CDR3. Germline CDR1 reads SEHNR; CDR2 reads FQNEAQ (reference sequence). V lost 0 bases and J lost 8, with 14 bases in between. As DNA, the CDR3 is TGTGCCAGCAGCTTAGCGGGCCTGGCTAATGATGAGCAGTTCTTC. Its protein is CASSLAGLANDEQFF.

The chain carries TRBV5-5 and TRBJ2-3, with D hard to call. The CDR3 is 14 amino acids. V was cut by 3 bases and J by 1 base, with 9 bases left in between. From germline, CDR1 is SGHKS and CDR2 YYEKEE (reference sequence). The CDR3 sequence is CASSSLIGTDTQYF. The CDR3 DNA reads TGTGCCAGCAGCTCCCTTATCGGCACAGATACGCAGTATTTT.

The chain combines TRBV27 with TRBJ1-2; tentative D call: TRBD1 (6 bases). Germline CDR1 MNHEY, CDR2 SMNVEV (reference sequence). The CDR3 loop spans 14 amino acids. The V end was cut by 5 bases, the J end by 4 bases, with 14 bases between. The CDR3 protein is CASSTRGGGYGYTF. The CDR3 DNA sequence: TGTGCCAGCAGTACTAGGGGGGGAGGCTATGGCTACACCTTC.

This sequence joins TRBV4-3 and TRBJ1-6; the D gene is possibly TRBD1 (5 bases). CDR1 and CDR2 from the germline V gene are LGHNA and YSLEER. The CDR3 is made up of 16 amino acids. V was trimmed by 4 bases and J by 7 bases, leaving 17 bases between them. CDR3 DNA: TGCGCCAGCAGCCTCATACCGGGACGGAGGAATTCACCCCTCCACTTT. Translated, it gives CASSLIPGRRNSPLHF.

The chain uses TRBV6-9 and TRBJ2-7, with 11 bases identical to TRBD2. J was trimmed by 5 bases and V by 0 bases; bases with no gene match: 3. The germline CDR1 and CDR2 sequences are MNHGY and SVAAGI. The CDR3 length is 15 residues. The CDR3 protein is CASSYSSSGRNEQYF. The CDR3, as DNA: TGTGCCAGCAGTTATTCGTCTAGCGGGAGGAACGAGCAGTACTTC.

The chain joins TRBV5-1 to TRBJ2-7; D could derive from TRBD1 or TRBD2 (6 bases each). The V and J ends lost 4 bases and 3 bases respectively, with 14 bases between them. The CDR3 runs 14 residues. Germline V CDR1 and CDR2: SGHRS, YFSETQ. CDR3 in amino acids: CASSPLGGIYEQYF. In nucleotides, the CDR3 is TGCGCCAGCAGCCCTCTAGGGGGGATCTACGAGCAGTACTTC.